Below are 3 T cell receptor beta chains sequenced from a single sample in a study of blood T cell repertoires in COVID-19. Data came from immunoSEQ multiplex PCR; TCRdb stores just in-frame clones and leaves some out. Of nearly 350,000 clones listed, around 88% are singletons. Sequencing was carried out using peripheral blood. These receptor sequences come from a man between 25 and 39 years old with active or convalescent COVID-19.

The chain couples TRBV11-3 to TRBJ1-2; possible D gene TRBD1, 6 bases. V dropped 5 bases and J dropped 4 bases, with 11 bases sitting between them. The V gene's germline CDR1 is SGHNT and CDR2 YENEEA. CDR3 length equals 13 residues. CDR3: CASSLQGSYGYTF. The DNA for the CDR3 is TGTGCCAGCAGCCTACAGGGAAGCTATGGCTACACCTTC.

CDR3 amino acids: CASSLEGLAGVDTQYF. The CDR3 nucleotides read TGCGCCAGCAGCTTGGAGGGACTAGCGGGAGTTGATACGCAGTATTTT. The chain recombines TRBV5-1 with TRBJ2-3; 14 positions match TRBD2. CDR1 and CDR2 from the germline V gene are SGHRS and YFSETQ. The ends lost 0 bases at V and 6 bases at J; junction bases unmatched: 3. There are 16 residues in the CDR3.

V gene TRBV18 combines with J gene TRBJ1-5, with D maybe TRBD1 (5 bases). This CDR3 contains 14 residues. The germline V gene has CDR1 KGHSH and CDR2 LQKENI. Trimming pared 6 bases from V and 3 bases from J, leaving 12 bases between. The CDR3 DNA reads as TGTGCCAGCTCTACGGGAGGGGCCAATCAGCCCCAGCATTTT. Amino acids: CASSTGGANQPQHF.